This T cell receptor beta chain was sequenced in a study of blood T cell repertoires in COVID-19. Study information: Acute and convalescent COVID-19 specimens originated in the United States, Italy and Spain. T cells, B-cell-depleted T cells, or PBMCs supplied cDNA or gDNA.

Germline V lookup: CDR1 MDHEN, CDR2 SYDVKM. V was shortened by 7 bases and J by 8 bases, with 14 bases between the two germline ends. This CDR3 region has 12 residues. Per the original data handling: The assay estimated nucleated cells by amplifying reference gene primers. Sequencing was performed with immunoSEQ multiplex PCR; in TCRdb, only in-frame clones are kept and a portion is missing. V and J calls plus clone size are reproduced from that table; the DNA served to infer D and trimming. The sample lists 160,000 or so clones; 75% to 90% were seen once. This chain connects TRBV28 to TRBJ1-2, with D unclear. Specimen: peripheral blood. This clonotype was sampled from a middle-aged woman with acute or convalescent COVID-19. This chain's CDR3 is CASTSGRLGYTF. The CDR3 bases are TGTGCCAGCACTTCCGGCAGGTTAGGCTACACCTTC.